These T cell receptor beta chains were read from a single sample in a study of blood T cell repertoires in COVID-19. Here immunoSEQ multiplex PCR was the method, and the copy in TCRdb shows in-frame clones only, minus some. This table holds 350,000 to 500,000 clones, 70% to 90% found once. The sequencing sample was made of peripheral blood. All receptors come from a man younger than 35 with COVID-19, enrolled during active disease. Both conserved end residues are part of each CDR3. A D gene is named only where the DNA matches it firmly.

j_call v_call d_call cdr3_nt cdr3_aa
TRBJ2-6 TRBV18 . TGTGCCAGCTCACCACAGGGGGTCTCTGGGGCCAACGTCCTGACTTTC CASSPQGVSGANVLTF
TRBJ2-1 TRBV6-4 TRBD1 TGTGCCAGCAGTGAAGGGCAGGGGGACATCAATGAGCAGTTCTTC CASSEGQGDINEQFF
TRBJ2-3 TRBV29-1 TRBD2 TGCAGCGTTGCGCGCCGGTTAAGCGGGATCACAGATACGCAGTATTTT CSVARRLSGITDTQYF
TRBJ2-5 TRBV10-3 TRBD1 TGTGCCATCAGTCCGGGACAGGGGGGAGGTGAGACCCAGTACTTC CAISPGQGGGETQYF
TRBJ2-7 TRBV2 TRBD1 TGTGCCAGCAGTGAGGGACAGAGGCCCTACGAGCAGTACTTC CASSEGQRPYEQYF
TRBJ1-6 TRBV4-1 TRBD1 TGCGCCAGCAGCCAAGAGACGTCGGGACAGGGGAATTCACCCCTCCACTTT CASSQETSGQGNSPLHF
TRBJ2-2 TRBV7-9 TRBD1 TGTGCCAGCAGCCATTCCTTAGGACAGGGCGGAACCGGGGAGCTGTTTTTT CASSHSLGQGGTGELFF
TRBJ1-1 TRBV19 . TGTGCCAGTAGTATGGACCGGGGGACAGCTTTCTTT CASSMDRGTAFF
TRBJ2-5 TRBV6-6 TRBD1 TGTGCCAGCAGGAAGGACAGGGGCGGAGAGACCCAGTACTTC CASRKDRGGETQYF
TRBJ1-4 TRBV19 . TGTGCCAGTAGTGTACCAAACGGGGATGAAAAACTGTTTTTT CASSVPNGDEKLFF
TRBJ2-7 TRBV21-1 . TGTGCCAGCAGCAAAACCGGGGGACCGATCTACGAGCAGTACTTC CASSKTGGPIYEQYF
TRBJ2-1 TRBV3-1/TRBV3-2 . TGTGCCAGCAGCCAACGCTCGGAGCAATACAATGAGCAGTTCTTC CASSQRSEQYNEQFF
TRBJ2-7 TRBV7-9 . TGTGCCAGCAGCGGACAAGGCCTCTGGGACGAGCAGTACTTC CASSGQGLWDEQYF
TRBJ2-1 TRBV3-1/TRBV3-2 . TGTGCCAGCAGCCAACGAGGGCATGAGCAGTTCTTC CASSQRGHEQFF
TRBJ1-5 TRBV7-9 TRBD1 TGTGCCAGCAGCAGGGACAGGGAGGGAAGCAATCAGCCCCAGCATTTT CASSRDREGSNQPQHF
TRBJ2-2 TRBV10-3 . TGTGCCATCAGTGGGCCTGGGGAGCTGTTTTTT CAISGPGELFF